This T cell receptor beta chain comes out of a study of blood T cells in healthy people across ages. The V gene end was trimmed by 6 bases and the J gene end by 5 bases; junction bases not matched to a gene: 4. The CDR3 sequence is 13 residues long. Then a second PCR, running roughly 7 to 11 cycles, was carried out with a sample-barcoded 5' primer and a J-beta primer mix. TCRdb recomputed calls from the 5' RACE reads with MiXCR, one row per CDR3 protein. The sample has roughly 1.5 million distinct CDR3 sequences; 35% to 45% are singletons. The sequencing sample was made of blood. This clonotype was sampled from a woman between 18 and 29 years old in good health. J is TRBJ1-5 and V is TRBV12-3 or TRBV12-4; 7 nucleotides line up with TRBD1. The CDR3 spells CASRPGQDQPQHF. The CDR3 coding sequence is TGTGCCAGCAGACCTGGACAGGATCAGCCCCAGCATTTT.